This T cell receptor (beta chain) was identified in a study of blood T cells in healthy people across ages. Study results and limitations: Strong correlation was found linking TCR beta diversity to naive T cell percentage. Older age coincided with a roughly linear decline in TCR beta diversity per million T cells.

A sample-barcoded 5' primer and a J-beta primer mix were used in a second PCR of about 6 to 12 cycles. MiXCR was run by TCRdb on the 5' RACE reads, yielding one entry per CDR3 protein. The data hold about 800,000 distinct CDR3 sequences, with roughly 60% observed a single time. Notes on this clonotype: The target antigen is unknown.

Each sample provided at least 5 micrograms of extracted total RNA. The CDR3 is made up of 13 amino acids. Per the germline V gene, CDR1 is SGHVS and CDR2 is FQNEAQ. Trimming pared 5 bases from V and 8 bases from J, leaving 13 bases between. The rearrangement links TRBV7-8 to TRBJ2-1, with D unclear. The TCR was taken from a man in his thirties or forties in good health. The sequenced sample was blood. The CDR3, as DNA: TGTGCCAGCAGCGCGTGGCCAGGCGATGAGCAGTTCTTC. Translation: CASSAWPGDEQFF.